This T cell receptor beta chain was recorded in a study of blood T cell repertoires in COVID-19. In the original processing: Scientists estimated how many nucleated cells there were by amplifying reference gene primers. Some clones are missing from TCRdb's copy, which holds only in-frame ones; the method was immunoSEQ multiplex PCR. V and J calls and clone size are given by that table; D and trimming were obtained from the DNA. The data contain about 470,000 clones, approximately 86% of them singletons. Participant ages covered about 18 to 89 years across 20 to 25 US areas. Which cohort a participant joined came from the clinical history participants gave. Recovery among Cohort 3 donors was established by two negative PCRs, clearance, or symptom resolution. The germline V gene encodes CDR1 MDHEN and CDR2 SYDVKM. This CDR3 region has 13 residues. V lost 7 bases, J lost 1 base, and 5 bases lay in between.

The chain carries TRBV28 and TRBJ2-6; D is uncertain. The sequencing sample was made of PBMCs or T cells enriched from blood (not recorded which). This receptor was taken from a woman aged 18-29 years who had recovered from COVID-19. The CDR3 here is CASTLSGANVLTF. CDR3 bases: TGTGCCAGCACCTTATCTGGGGCCAACGTCCTGACTTTC.